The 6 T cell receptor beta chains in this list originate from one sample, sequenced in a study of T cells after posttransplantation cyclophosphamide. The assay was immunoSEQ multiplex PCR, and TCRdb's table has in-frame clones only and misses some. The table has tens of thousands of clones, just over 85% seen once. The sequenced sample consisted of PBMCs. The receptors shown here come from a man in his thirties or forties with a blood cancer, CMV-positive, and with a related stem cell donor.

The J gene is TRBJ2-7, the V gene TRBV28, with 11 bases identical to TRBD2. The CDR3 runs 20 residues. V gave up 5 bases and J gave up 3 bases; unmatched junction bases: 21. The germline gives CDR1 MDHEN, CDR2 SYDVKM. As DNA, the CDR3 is TGTGCCAGCAGTCCATCACTTCTCCGGCTAGCGGGAGGAAAAAGCTACGAGCAGTACTTC. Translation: CASSPSLLRLAGGKSYEQYF. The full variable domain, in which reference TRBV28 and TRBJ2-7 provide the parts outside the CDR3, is DVKVTQSSRYLVKRTGEKVFLECVQDMDHENMFWYRQDPGLGLRLIYFSYDVKMKEKGDIPEGYSVSREKKERFSLILESASTNQTSMYLCASSPSLLRLAGGKSYEQYFGPGTRLTVT.

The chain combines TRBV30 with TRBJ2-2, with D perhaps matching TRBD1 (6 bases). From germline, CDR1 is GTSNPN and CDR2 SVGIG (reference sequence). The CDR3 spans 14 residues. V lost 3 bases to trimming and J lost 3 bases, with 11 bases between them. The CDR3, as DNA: TGTGCCTGGAGAGACCAGGGGTACACCGGGGAGCTGTTTTTT. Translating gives CAWRDQGYTGELFF.

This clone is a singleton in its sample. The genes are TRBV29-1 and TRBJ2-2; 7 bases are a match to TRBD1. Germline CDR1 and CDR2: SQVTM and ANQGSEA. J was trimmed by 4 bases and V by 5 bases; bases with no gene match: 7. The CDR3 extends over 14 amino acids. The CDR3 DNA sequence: TGCAGCGTTCTTCCGGGACAGAGCACCGGGGAGCTGTTTTTT. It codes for CSVLPGQSTGELFF.

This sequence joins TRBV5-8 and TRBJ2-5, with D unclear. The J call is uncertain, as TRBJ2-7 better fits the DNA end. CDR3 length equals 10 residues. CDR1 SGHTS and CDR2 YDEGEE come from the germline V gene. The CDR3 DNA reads TGTGCCAGCAGCTTGTACGAGCAGTACTTC. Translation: CASSLYEQYF.

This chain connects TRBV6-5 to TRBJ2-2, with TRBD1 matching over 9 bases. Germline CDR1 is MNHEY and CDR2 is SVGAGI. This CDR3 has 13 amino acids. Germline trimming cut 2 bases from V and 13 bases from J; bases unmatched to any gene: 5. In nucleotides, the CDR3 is TGTGCCAGCAGTTACGGGACAGGGAGTTGGCTGTTTTTT. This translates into CASSYGTGSWLFF.

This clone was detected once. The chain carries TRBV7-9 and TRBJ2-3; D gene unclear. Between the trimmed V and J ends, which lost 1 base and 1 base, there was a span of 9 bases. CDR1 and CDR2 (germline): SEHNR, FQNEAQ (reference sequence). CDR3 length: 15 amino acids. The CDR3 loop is CASSLGRAGTDTQYF. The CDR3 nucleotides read TGTGCCAGCAGCTTAGGGAGAGCCGGCACAGATACGCAGTATTTT.